The T cell receptor beta chain described here comes from a study of long-term antiretroviral therapy in people with HIV. An immunoSEQ assay, version v3.0, was performed at survey level. Method: immunoSEQ multiplex PCR; TCRdb's copy keeps in-frame clones and lacks some. The data show under 25,000 clones, roughly 86% seen once. The clonotype originates from a woman in her forties or fifties with HIV. Source: unsorted PBMCs, taken 2.6 years after starting antiretroviral therapy.

CDR3 protein: CASSLAGGTNTGELFF. CDR3 sequence (DNA): TGTGCCAGCAGCCTAGCGGGAGGTACTAACACCGGGGAGCTGTTTTTT. This chain joins TRBV4-2 and TRBJ2-2, with TRBD2 matching over 10 bases. Trimming at V came to 4 bases and at J to 2 bases, leaving 4 bases not matched to a gene. The CDR3 loop spans 16 amino acids. In germline, CDR1 is LGHNA, CDR2 YNFKEQ.